This TCR beta chain was documented in a study of radiotherapy plus CTLA-4 blockade in lung cancer. Study summary: Patients showed objective responses in under 20% of cases, and disease control was achieved by roughly 30%.

Libraries were prepared by immunoSEQ multiplex PCR; TCRdb keeps only in-frame clonotypes and omits some of them. Of around 110,000 clones listed, 85% to 90% are singletons. Study-level findings and limits: Expansion in blood of tumor-derived TCR clones was seen after radiotherapy plus ipilimumab. It was early blood T cell clone dynamics, with interferon-beta, that reportedly best predicted response.

The V gene's germline CDR1 is SQVTM and CDR2 ANQGSEA. This CDR3 is 13 amino acids long. The V gene lost 3 bases and the J gene lost 6 bases, with 12 bases spanning the gap. To note about this clone: No antigen is known for it.

This receptor was obtained from a human donor with non-small cell lung cancer that progressed on radiotherapy plus ipilimumab. Some clones in this sample may be carry-over from other donors' samples. Sequencing was performed on peripheral blood, taken from a patient treated with radiotherapy plus ipilimumab. J is TRBJ1-5 and V is TRBV29-1; D is uncertain. The CDR3 is CSVEGNFGQPQHF. Written as DNA, the CDR3 is TGCAGCGTTGAGGGGAATTTTGGTCAGCCCCAGCATTTT.